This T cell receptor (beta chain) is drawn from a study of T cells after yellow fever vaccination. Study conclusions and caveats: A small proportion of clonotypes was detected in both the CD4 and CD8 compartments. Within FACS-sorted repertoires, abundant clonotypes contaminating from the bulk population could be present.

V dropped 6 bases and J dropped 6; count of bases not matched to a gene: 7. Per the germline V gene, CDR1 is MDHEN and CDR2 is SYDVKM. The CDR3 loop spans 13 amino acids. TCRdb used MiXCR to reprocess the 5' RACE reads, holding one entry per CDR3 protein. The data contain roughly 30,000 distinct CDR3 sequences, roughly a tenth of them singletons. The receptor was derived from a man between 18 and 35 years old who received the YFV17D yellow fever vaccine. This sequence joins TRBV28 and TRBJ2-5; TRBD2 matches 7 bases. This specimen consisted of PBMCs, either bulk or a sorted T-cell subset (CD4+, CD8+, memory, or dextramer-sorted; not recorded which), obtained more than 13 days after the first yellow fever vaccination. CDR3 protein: CASSLSGVQTQYF. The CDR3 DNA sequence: TGTGCCAGCAGCCTAAGCGGGGTTCAGACCCAGTACTTC.